Listed below are T cell receptor beta chains from one sample, sequenced in a study of cytomegalovirus exposure and HLA in healthy donors. Some clones are missing from TCRdb's copy, which holds only in-frame ones; the method was immunoSEQ multiplex PCR. Among about 100,000 clones listed, about 79% were seen once. The material sequenced was PBMCs. The receptors shown here come from a female donor in good health and CMV-seropositive. The CDR3 runs from the conserved cysteine through the conserved F or W. Each record gives: D gene, J gene, V gene, clone size, CDR3 DNA, CDR3 protein. A D gene is named only where the DNA matches it firmly. Size tells how often a clone was seen (once, few, many) or the class of an expanded clone, and some rows leave it out.

D: .; J: TRBJ1-1; V: TRBV19; size: .; DNA: TGTGCCAGTATGACGGGGGGGATCGCTGAAGCTTTCTTT; CDR3: CASMTGGIAEAFF
D: .; J: TRBJ2-7; V: TRBV4-2; size: .; DNA: TGTGCCAGCAGCCAAGAGGGGGAAGCGGGCTCCTACGAGCAGTACTTC; CDR3: CASSQEGEAGSYEQYF
D: .; J: TRBJ1-6; V: TRBV19; size: .; DNA: TGTGCCAGTAGTATGAGGCAGAGGGCTTCACCCCTCCACTTT; CDR3: CASSMRQRASPLHF
D: .; J: TRBJ1-2; V: TRBV19; size: .; DNA: TGTGCCAGTCGTCCCTACTCACCAGGGGCGCGGGACTATGGCTACACCTTC; CDR3: CASRPYSPGARDYGYTF
D: .; J: TRBJ2-3; V: TRBV5-1; size: once; DNA: TGCGCCAGCAGCTTGGGACACGACACAGATACGCAGTATTTT; CDR3: CASSLGHDTDTQYF
D: TRBD1; J: TRBJ1-1; V: TRBV9; size: .; DNA: TGTGCCAGCAGCAACAGGGGGCTGGACACTGAAGCTTTCTTT; CDR3: CASSNRGLDTEAFF
D: .; J: TRBJ2-7; V: TRBV5-1; size: .; DNA: TGCGCCAGCAGCTTGGGGACAGATGGCGAGCAGTACTTC; CDR3: CASSLGTDGEQYF
D: .; J: TRBJ1-1; V: TRBV25-1; size: .; DNA: TGTGCCAGCAGTGAATCGGTTGAAGCTTTCTTT; CDR3: CASSESVEAFF
D: .; J: TRBJ2-2; V: TRBV11-3; size: .; DNA: TGTGCCAGCAGCTTAGACGGGGGACCTAACACCGGGGAGCTGTTTTTT; CDR3: CASSLDGGPNTGELFF
D: TRBD1; J: TRBJ1-5; V: TRBV2; size: .; DNA: TGTGCCAGCAGTCGAGGACAGGGGCCGCATTTT; CDR3: CASSRGQGPHF
D: .; J: TRBJ2-1; V: TRBV30; size: .; DNA: TGTGCCTGGAGTGTACTGGCGACGGGGCAGTTCTTC; CDR3: CAWSVLATGQFF
D: TRBD2; J: TRBJ2-2; V: TRBV4-1; size: .; DNA: TGCGCCAGCAGCCGAGGGACTAGCGGGGGGGGCACCGGGGAGCTGTTTTTT; CDR3: CASSRGTSGGGTGELFF
D: .; J: TRBJ1-2; V: TRBV6-1; size: .; DNA: TGTGCCAGCATCGGGCGGGGGCCTGGCTACACCTTC; CDR3: CASIGRGPGYTF
D: TRBD2; J: TRBJ2-7; V: TRBV2; size: .; DNA: TGTGCCAGCACCTCCGGGACTAGCCGGGCCTACGAGCAGTACTTC; CDR3: CASTSGTSRAYEQYF
D: .; J: TRBJ1-2; V: TRBV5-1; size: .; DNA: TGCGCCAGCAGCTTGTCGACAGATGGCTACACCTTC; CDR3: CASSLSTDGYTF
D: .; J: TRBJ2-2; V: TRBV19; size: .; DNA: TGTGCCAGTAGTATCGCCGACAGGTTCAGGGAGCTGTTTTTT; CDR3: CASSIADRFRELFF
D: TRBD2; J: TRBJ2-7; V: TRBV10-3; size: .; DNA: TGTGCCATCAGGCTAGCGGGGGGGCTCGAGCAGTACTTC; CDR3: CAIRLAGGLEQYF
D: TRBD2; J: TRBJ2-3; V: TRBV5-4; size: .; DNA: TGTGCCAGCAGCTGGGGGGGGGTGGATACGCAGTATTTT; CDR3: CASSWGGVDTQYF
D: TRBD2; J: TRBJ2-4; V: TRBV28; size: .; DNA: TGTGCCAGCAGTCCCGGGGGGAACACCCTCAAAAACATTCAGTACTTC; CDR3: CASSPGGNTLKNIQYF
D: TRBD2; J: TRBJ2-1; V: TRBV7-8; size: .; DNA: TGTGCCAGCAGCTTAATAGCGGGAGACAATGAGCAGTTCTTC; CDR3: CASSLIAGDNEQFF
D: .; J: TRBJ2-7; V: TRBV5-5; size: few; DNA: TGTGCCAGCAGCTCGGGGGTGGGTTACGAGCAGTACTTC; CDR3: CASSSGVGYEQYF
D: TRBD1; J: TRBJ1-4; V: TRBV2; size: .; DNA: TGTGCCAGCAGGGGGGACAGGAATGAAAAACTGTTTTTT; CDR3: CASRGDRNEKLFF
D: TRBD2; J: TRBJ2-2; V: TRBV7-9; size: .; DNA: TGTTCCAGCAGACTAGGACTAGCGGGAGTCACCGGGGAGCTGTTTTTT; CDR3: CSSRLGLAGVTGELFF
D: TRBD1; J: TRBJ2-4; V: TRBV29-1; size: .; DNA: TGCAGCGTCGACACAGGGGGTTCCTACAAGGGCATTCAGTACTTC; CDR3: CSVDTGGSYKGIQYF
D: .; J: TRBJ1-1; V: TRBV6-5; size: .; DNA: TGTGCCAGCAGCGGGACAAATTATCCTGAAGCTTTCTTT; CDR3: CASSGTNYPEAFF
D: .; J: TRBJ1-2; V: TRBV10-2; size: .; DNA: TGCGCCAGCAGTGAGGGCAGGGTGGAAAATGGCTACACCTTC; CDR3: CASSEGRVENGYTF
D: .; J: TRBJ1-5; V: TRBV7-2; size: .; DNA: TGTGCCAGCAGCTTAGATGGGGCTCTCAATCAGCCCCAGCATTTT; CDR3: CASSLDGALNQPQHF
D: .; J: TRBJ2-1; V: TRBV19; size: .; DNA: TGTGCCAGTAGTCTGCGGATCCGCGGGAATGAGCAGTTCTTC; CDR3: CASSLRIRGNEQFF
D: .; J: TRBJ1-4; V: TRBV6-5; size: .; DNA: TGTGCCAGCAGTTCCAGGACAGCCCGGAATGAAAAACTGTTTTTT; CDR3: CASSSRTARNEKLFF
D: .; J: TRBJ1-1; V: TRBV10-1; size: once; DNA: TGCGCCAGCACCTTTGACCTCCTCGGGGCTGAAGCTTTCTTT; CDR3: CASTFDLLGAEAFF
D: .; J: TRBJ2-5; V: TRBV18; size: .; DNA: TGTGCCAGCTCACCAATTGAGGGCGAGACCCAGTACTTC; CDR3: CASSPIEGETQYF
D: TRBD2; J: TRBJ2-3; V: TRBV19; size: once; DNA: TGTGCCAGTAGTAGGCCCGGGACTAGGATACAAAGGGCGCAGTATTTT; CDR3: CASSRPGTRIQRAQYF
D: .; J: TRBJ2-7; V: TRBV27; size: .; DNA: TGTGCCAGCAGTTTCGGGGGCGAGCAGTACTTC; CDR3: CASSFGGEQYF
D: .; J: TRBJ1-1; V: TRBV5-6; size: .; DNA: TGTGCCAGCAGCGCAACAGGGATGAACACTGAAGCTTTCTTT; CDR3: CASSATGMNTEAFF
D: TRBD1; J: TRBJ1-1; V: TRBV4-1; size: once; DNA: TGCGCCAGCAGCCAAGGGACAGGGCCTAACACTGAAGCTTTCTTT; CDR3: CASSQGTGPNTEAFF
D: TRBD2; J: TRBJ2-1; V: TRBV28; size: few; DNA: TGTGCCAGCATTTCACTTAGCGGGAATGAGCAGTTCTTC; CDR3: CASISLSGNEQFF
D: .; J: TRBJ2-1; V: TRBV15; size: .; DNA: TGTGCCACCAGCAGGCAGGAGGTGGATGAGCAGTTCTTC; CDR3: CATSRQEVDEQFF
D: .; J: TRBJ1-5; V: TRBV19; size: .; DNA: TGTGCCAGTAGTATAGGGCTCAGGGGCAATCAGCCCCAGCATTTT; CDR3: CASSIGLRGNQPQHF
D: TRBD1; J: TRBJ1-1; V: TRBV7-9; size: .; DNA: TGTTCCAGCAGCCCTTTGACAGGGGTAACTGAAGCTTTCTTT; CDR3: CSSSPLTGVTEAFF
D: .; J: TRBJ1-3; V: TRBV5-1; size: .; DNA: TGCGCCAGCACCCCGGGGGGAAAGCGGGACACCATATATTTT; CDR3: CASTPGGKRDTIYF
D: .; J: TRBJ1-3; V: TRBV6-5; size: once; DNA: TGTGCCAGCCAAACAGGGAACTCTGGAAACACCATATATTTT; CDR3: CASQTGNSGNTIYF
D: .; J: TRBJ2-7; V: TRBV6-1; size: .; DNA: TGTGCCAGCAGTGACTCGGAACAGGTCTCCTACGAGCAGTACTTC; CDR3: CASSDSEQVSYEQYF
D: .; J: TRBJ1-2; V: TRBV5-5; size: few; DNA: TGTGCCAGCAGCTTGCAGGGGCCCTATGGCTACACCTTC; CDR3: CASSLQGPYGYTF
D: .; J: TRBJ1-3; V: TRBV19; size: .; DNA: TGTGCCAGTAGTATTGTTGGGAGCACCATATATTTT; CDR3: CASSIVGSTIYF
D: .; J: TRBJ2-3; V: TRBV4-2; size: .; DNA: TGTGCCAGCAGCCGGAAGGGACATGTGGTAAGCACAGATACGCAGTATTTT; CDR3: CASSRKGHVVSTDTQYF